Here is one TCR beta chain with its context. The antigen it recognizes is unknown. The sample holds no much larger clone one base away, and base qualities are not on file. The sample is drawn from a study of T cell repertoires in cytomegalovirus infection (dated by TCRdb to about 2019). Regarding the complete study: Donor HLA type was relevant to the analysis, because carriage of CMV infection together with the matching HLA type was indicated by public TCR beta signatures.

Points the paper makes about the study in general: The ex vivo response was dominated by HLA-C-restricted CMV-specific TCR beta clonotypes, which also provided the single most frequent clonotype in two of eight donors. Cumulative frequency of public TCR beta family members discriminated carriers of CMV infection plus the relevant HLA type in this cohort and an independent approximately 350-donor cohort.

Sequencing was carried out with an Illumina HiSeq 1500. The raw public reads went through TCRdb reprocessing: fastp at Q25, MiXCR clone calling, in-frame beta chains kept. Under each unique CDR3 protein, matching rows form one entry showing the most common genes and DNA. This sample holds 250,000 or so distinct CDR3 sequences; about 15% were observed only once. The ten largest clonotypes hold less than 50% of the sample. The germline V gene encodes CDR1 SEHNR and CDR2 FQNEAQ (reference sequence). V and J are truncated by 1 base and 3 bases respectively, leaving an intervening sequence of 13 bases. From its cysteine to its phenylalanine, the CDR3 spans 16 amino acids. The sequence is cut down to CDR3 DNA, 48 bases in frame from base 1.

This TCR came from a human donor in good health (CMV status not recorded). Some clones in this sample may be carry-over from other donors' samples. The sequence joins TRBV7-9 to TRBJ1-3, with the identity of the D gene unclear. The sequenced sample consisted of CD8+ T cells from PBMCs. The CDR3 in this case is CASSLVIGPIGNTIYF. The base sequence is TGTGCCAGCAGCTTAGTTATCGGCCCCATTGGAAACACCATATATTTT.